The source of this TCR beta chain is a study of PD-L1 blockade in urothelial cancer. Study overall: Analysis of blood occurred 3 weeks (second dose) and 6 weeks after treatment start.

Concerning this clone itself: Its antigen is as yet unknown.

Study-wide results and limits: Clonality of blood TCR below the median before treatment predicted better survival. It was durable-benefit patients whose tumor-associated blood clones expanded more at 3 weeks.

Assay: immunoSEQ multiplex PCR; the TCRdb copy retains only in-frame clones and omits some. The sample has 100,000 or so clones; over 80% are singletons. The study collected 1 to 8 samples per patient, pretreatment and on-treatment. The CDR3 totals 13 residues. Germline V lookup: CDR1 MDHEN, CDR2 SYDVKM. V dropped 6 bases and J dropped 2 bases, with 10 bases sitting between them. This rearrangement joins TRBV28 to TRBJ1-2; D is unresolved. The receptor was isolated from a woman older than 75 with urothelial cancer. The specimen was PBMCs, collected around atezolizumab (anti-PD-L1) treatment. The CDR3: CASRGGINYGYTF. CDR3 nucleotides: TGTGCCAGCAGGGGCGGGATAAACTATGGCTACACCTTC.